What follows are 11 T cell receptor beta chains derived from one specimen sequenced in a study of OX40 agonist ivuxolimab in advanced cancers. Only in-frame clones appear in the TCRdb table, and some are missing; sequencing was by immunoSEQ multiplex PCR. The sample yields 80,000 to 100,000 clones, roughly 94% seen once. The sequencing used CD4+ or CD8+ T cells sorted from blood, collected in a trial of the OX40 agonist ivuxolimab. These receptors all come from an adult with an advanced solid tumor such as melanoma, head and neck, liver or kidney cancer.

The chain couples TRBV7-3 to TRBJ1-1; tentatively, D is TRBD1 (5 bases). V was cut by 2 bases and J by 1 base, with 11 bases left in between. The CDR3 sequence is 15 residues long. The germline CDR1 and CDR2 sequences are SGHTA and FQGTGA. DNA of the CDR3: TGTGCCAGCAGCTTATCCCCAGGGAGGAACACTGAAGCTTTCTTT. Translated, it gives CASSLSPGRNTEAFF.

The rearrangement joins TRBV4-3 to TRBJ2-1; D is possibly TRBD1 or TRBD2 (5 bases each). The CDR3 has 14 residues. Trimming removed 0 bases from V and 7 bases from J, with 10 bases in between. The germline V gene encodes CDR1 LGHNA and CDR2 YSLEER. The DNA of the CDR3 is TGCGCCAGCAGCCAAGAGAGGGGCTGGAATGAGCAGTTCTTC. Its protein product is CASSQERGWNEQFF.

Here the CDR3 DNA reads TGTGCCAGCAGTGGCATTATGGGAGGAGGGAGGGGAGAGACCCAGTACTTC. Protein: CASSGIMGGGRGETQYF. The rearrangement uses TRBV28 and TRBJ2-5, with TRBD2 matching 7 bases. The V and J ends lost 5 bases and 4 bases, in that order; junction bases with no gene match: 16. CDR1 and CDR2 from the germline V gene are MDHEN and SYDVKM. This CDR3 comprises 17 residues.

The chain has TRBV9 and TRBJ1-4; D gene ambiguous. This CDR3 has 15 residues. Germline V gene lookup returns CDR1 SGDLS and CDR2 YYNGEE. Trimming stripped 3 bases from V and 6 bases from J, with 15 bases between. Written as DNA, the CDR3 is TGTGCCAGCAGCGGCCCAGCGGCGGCGGATGAAAAACTGTTTTTT. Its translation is CASSGPAAADEKLFF.

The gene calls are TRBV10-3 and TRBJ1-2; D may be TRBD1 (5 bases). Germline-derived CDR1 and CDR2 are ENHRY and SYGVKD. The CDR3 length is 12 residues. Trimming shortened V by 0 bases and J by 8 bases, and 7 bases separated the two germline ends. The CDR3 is CAISESGTGYTF. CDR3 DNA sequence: TGTGCCATCAGTGAGTCGGGGACCGGCTACACCTTC.

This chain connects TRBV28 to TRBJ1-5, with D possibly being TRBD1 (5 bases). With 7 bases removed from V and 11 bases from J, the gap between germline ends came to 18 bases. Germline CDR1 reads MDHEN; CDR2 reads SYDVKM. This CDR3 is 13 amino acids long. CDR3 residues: CASTTPRDLAQHF. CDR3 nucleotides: TGTGCCAGCACCACCCCTCGGGACCTCGCCCAGCATTTT.

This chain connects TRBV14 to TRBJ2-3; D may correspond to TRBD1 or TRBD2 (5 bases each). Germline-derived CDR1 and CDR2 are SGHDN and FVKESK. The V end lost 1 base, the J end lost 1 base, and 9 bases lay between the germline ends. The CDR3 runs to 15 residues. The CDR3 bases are TGTGCCAGCAGCCAAGGGGGGATAGGCACAGATACGCAGTATTTT. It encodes CASSQGGIGTDTQYF.

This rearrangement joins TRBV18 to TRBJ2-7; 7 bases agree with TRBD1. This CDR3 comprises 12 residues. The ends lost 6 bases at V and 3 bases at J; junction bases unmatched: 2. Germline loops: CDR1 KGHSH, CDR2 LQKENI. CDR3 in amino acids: CASSRDSYEQYF. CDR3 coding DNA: TGTGCCAGCTCTCGGGACAGCTACGAGCAGTACTTC.

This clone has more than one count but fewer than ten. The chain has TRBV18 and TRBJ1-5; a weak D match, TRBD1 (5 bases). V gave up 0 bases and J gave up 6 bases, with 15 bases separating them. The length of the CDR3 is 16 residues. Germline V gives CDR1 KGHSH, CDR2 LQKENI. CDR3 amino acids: CASSPPRAGRSQPQHF. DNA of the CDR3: TGTGCCAGCTCACCACCGCGGGCAGGGCGGAGTCAGCCCCAGCATTTT.

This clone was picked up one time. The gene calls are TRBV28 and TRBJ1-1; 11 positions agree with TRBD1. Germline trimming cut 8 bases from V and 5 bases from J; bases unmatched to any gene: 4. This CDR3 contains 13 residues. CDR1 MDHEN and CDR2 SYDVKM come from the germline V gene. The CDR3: CASPGQGGTEAFF. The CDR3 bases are TGTGCCAGCCCGGGACAGGGGGGTACTGAAGCTTTCTTT. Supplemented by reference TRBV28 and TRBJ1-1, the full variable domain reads DVKVTQSSRYLVKRTGEKVFLECVQDMDHENMFWYRQDPGLGLRLIYFSYDVKMKEKGDIPEGYSVSREKKERFSLILESASTNQTSMYLCASPGQGGTEAFFGQGTRLTVV.

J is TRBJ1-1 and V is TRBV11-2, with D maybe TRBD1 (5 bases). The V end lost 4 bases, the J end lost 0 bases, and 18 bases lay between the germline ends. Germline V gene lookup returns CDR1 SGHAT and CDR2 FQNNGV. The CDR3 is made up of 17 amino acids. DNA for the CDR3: TGTGCCAGCAGCTACGACGGCTTCAGGGTAATGAACACTGAAGCTTTCTTT. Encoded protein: CASSYDGFRVMNTEAFF.